This T cell receptor beta chain appears in the sequencing data of a study of T-cell memory formation after mild COVID-19. Study at large: In these data, TCR clusters were largely donor specific. Study-wide findings and caveats: Of the contracting clones, CD4+ ones lay mainly in CM and EM, and CD8+ ones in EMRA. Contracting clones from day 15 to 85 showed balanced CD4/CD8; later expanders favored CD4+.

About this clonotype: Its specificity is unknown.

TCRdb itself ran the 5' RACE reads through MiXCR, one entry per CDR3 protein. The table records about 440,000 distinct CDR3 sequences, roughly 20% of them present only once. Sequenced material: PBMCs or a T cell subset sorted from them (not recorded which). The sequence was obtained from an adult woman who had mild COVID-19 (a few samples of this study predate the infection). Cell type and time point are not known.

This CDR3 reads CASSLSTGQPLWEQYF. As DNA, the CDR3 is TGTGCCAGCAGTCTATCGACAGGGCAGCCCCTATGGGAGCAGTACTTC. This rearrangement joins TRBV7-9 to TRBJ2-7, with 7 bases lining up with TRBD1. Trimming removed 6 bases from V and 7 bases from J; junction bases left unmatched: 18. Per the germline V gene, CDR1 is SEHNR and CDR2 is FQNEAQ (reference sequence). This CDR3 is 16 amino acids long.